The next 17 T cell receptor beta chains were all read from a single sample in a study of cytomegalovirus exposure and HLA in healthy donors. Primers included in the PCR were 60 Vbeta and 13 Jbeta primers. The repertoire was sequenced with immunoSEQ multiplex PCR; TCRdb's copy has only in-frame clones and lacks some. This sample has some 130,000 clones, with approximately 87% found just once. The specimen sequenced was PBMCs. The receptors shown here come from a man aged 35-49 years in good health and CMV-seronegative.

The CDR3 sequence is CATSRDLMGPGRETQYF. In DNA form, the CDR3 reads TGTGCCACCAGCAGAGATCTCATGGGGCCCGGTAGAGAGACCCAGTACTTC. The chain uses TRBV15 and TRBJ2-5; D might be TRBD1 (5 bases). Trimming pared 0 bases from V and 4 bases from J, leaving 18 bases between. The CDR3 sequence is 17 residues long. Germline assignment: CDR1 LNHNV and CDR2 YYDKDF (reference sequence).

This rearrangement joins TRBV10-3 to TRBJ2-3; 12 nucleotides agree with TRBD2. V shed 6 bases, J shed 5 bases, and the junction held 9 bases outside the gene matches. CDR1 and CDR2 (germline): ENHRY, SYGVKD. This CDR3 is built from 16 residues. The CDR3 nucleotides read TGTGCCATCAGCGAAGGGACTAGCGGGCTGGTAGATACGCAGTATTTT. Amino acids: CAISEGTSGLVDTQYF.

The V gene is TRBV28, the J gene TRBJ2-1; 12 nucleotides align to TRBD2. The CDR3 has 15 amino acids. V was pared by 5 bases and J by 3 bases, with 2 bases of the junction left unmatched. Looked up from germline, CDR1 is MDHEN and CDR2 is SYDVKM. CDR3 protein: CASSATSGSYNEQFF. The CDR3 nucleotides read TGTGCCAGCAGTGCGACTAGCGGGAGCTACAATGAGCAGTTCTTC.

This clone appeared a single time. V and J are TRBV4-1 and TRBJ1-2, with D possibly matching TRBD1 (5 bases). The germline CDR1 and CDR2 sequences are MGHRA and YSYEKL. V was cut by 0 bases and J by 7 bases, with 12 bases left in between. CDR3 length: 14 amino acids. CDR3 amino acids: CASSQDSQGPGYTF. CDR3 bases: TGCGCCAGCAGCCAAGATAGTCAGGGCCCTGGCTACACCTTC.

The chain links TRBV5-6 to TRBJ1-1, with TRBD1 as a possible D gene (5 bases). The CDR3 consists of 13 residues. Germline-derived CDR1 and CDR2 are SGHDT and YYEEEE. Trimming cost V 0 bases and J 7 bases, with 10 bases left between them. For the CDR3, the DNA is TGTGCCAGCAGCTTGGGGCGGGGGGTTGAAGCTTTCTTT. Protein product: CASSLGRGVEAFF. Combining the CDR3 with reference TRBV5-6 and TRBJ1-1 gives the whole variable domain DAGVTQSPTHLIKTRGQQVTLRCSPKSGHDTVSWYQQALGQGPQFIFQYYEEEERQRGNFPDRFSGHQFPNYSSELNVNALLLGDSALYLCASSLGRGVEAFFGQGTRLTVV.

V is TRBV5-1 and J is TRBJ2-1, with TRBD2 identical over 11 bases. V lost 4 bases, J lost 8 bases, and 17 bases stayed unmatched. This CDR3 region has 18 residues. CDR1 and CDR2 (germline): SGHRS, YFSETQ. In DNA, the CDR3 is TGCGCCAGCAGCCGGTGGACGATAGCGGGAGGGGGATACGATGAGCAGTTCTTC. Its protein is CASSRWTIAGGGYDEQFF.

The V call is TRBV5-1, the J call TRBJ2-1; no firm D call. Germline CDR1 SGHRS, CDR2 YFSETQ. V lost 0 bases to trimming and J lost 0 bases, with 7 bases between them. This CDR3 comprises 15 residues. For the CDR3, the DNA is TGCGCCAGCAGCTTGGGGCGGAGCTCCTACAATGAGCAGTTCTTC. Translating gives CASSLGRSSYNEQFF.

The chain recombines TRBV7-3 with TRBJ2-5, with 14 bases fitting TRBD2. This CDR3 spans 14 amino acids. Germline V gene lookup returns CDR1 SGHTA and CDR2 FQGTGA. The ends lost 10 bases at V and 3 bases at J; junction bases unmatched: 4. The CDR3 loop reads CATTTSGGEETQYF. CDR3 DNA sequence: TGTGCCACCACGACTAGCGGGGGGGAAGAGACCCAGTACTTC.

This rearrangement joins TRBV27 to TRBJ2-7; 9 nucleotides agree with TRBD1. CDR1 is MNHEY, CDR2 SMNVEV, per germline (reference sequence). J lost 5 bases, V lost 8 bases, and 10 bases had no gene match. The CDR3 is made up of 14 amino acids. CDR3 DNA sequence: TGTGCCAGCGGTCTGGGGACAGGGAACCACGAGCAGTACTTC. It yields the protein CASGLGTGNHEQYF.

This chain joins TRBV5-1 and TRBJ2-7; D is perhaps TRBD1 (5 bases). This CDR3 region has 12 residues. Germline assignment: CDR1 SGHRS and CDR2 YFSETQ. Trimming pared 3 bases from V and 3 bases from J, leaving 7 bases between. CDR3 protein: CASSWGSYEQYF. The CDR3 coding sequence is TGCGCCAGCAGCTGGGGCAGCTACGAGCAGTACTTC.

The V gene is TRBV6-9, the J gene TRBJ1-4; no reliable D call. Germline CDR1 reads MNHGY; CDR2 reads SVAAGI. The CDR3 loop spans 13 amino acids. V dropped 8 bases and J dropped 8 bases, with 15 bases sitting between them. The CDR3: CASGREVGEKLFF. CDR3 nucleotides: TGTGCCAGCGGGAGGGAGGTCGGAGAAAAACTGTTTTTT.

The V gene is TRBV2, the J gene TRBJ1-2; D ambiguous. V was shortened by 0 bases and J by 4 bases, with 9 bases between the two germline ends. From germline, CDR1 is SNHLY and CDR2 FYNNEI. The CDR3 runs 14 residues. CDR3 DNA: TGTGCCAGCAGTGAAGCGCTTCAGTTCTATGGCTACACCTTC. The encoded protein is CASSEALQFYGYTF.

The chain carries TRBV2 and TRBJ1-3, with D tentatively TRBD1 (6 bases). Germline V gene sequence: CDR1 SNHLY, CDR2 FYNNEI. This CDR3 has 16 amino acids. V was clipped by 2 bases and J by 0 bases, with 11 bases between them. CDR3 sequence reads: CASSEQQGASGNTIYF. CDR3 DNA: TGTGCCAGCAGTGAACAACAGGGTGCCTCTGGAAACACCATATATTTT.

The rearrangement uses TRBV7-2 and TRBJ1-2; 9 bases map to TRBD1. With 7 bases clipped from V and 1 base from J, the junction kept 7 bases outside the gene matches. Germline V lookup: CDR1 SGHTA, CDR2 FQGNSA. The CDR3 is 15 residues long. The CDR3 protein is CASTTRTGVNYGYTF. CDR3 in DNA: TGTGCCAGCACTACTCGGACAGGGGTTAACTATGGCTACACCTTC.

The chain has TRBV4-1 and TRBJ1-5, with TRBD1 matching 10 bases. CDR1 and CDR2 (germline): MGHRA, YSYEKL. V lost 6 bases and J lost 9; bases outside the gene matches: 11. This CDR3 region has 15 residues. CDR3 nucleotides: TGCGCCAGCAGTCAGGACAGGGGGAACGGGTGGCCCCAGCATTTT. Amino acids: CASSQDRGNGWPQHF.

This chain connects TRBV28 to TRBJ1-5; D uncertain. V was clipped by 3 bases and J by 1 base, with 13 bases between them. Germline CDR1 and CDR2: MDHEN and SYDVKM. The CDR3 is 16 residues long. The CDR3 sequence: CASSLRAIGSNQPQHF. The CDR3 DNA sequence: TGTGCCAGCAGTTTGAGGGCAATTGGGAGCAATCAGCCCCAGCATTTT. Using reference TRBV28 and TRBJ1-5 for the parts outside the CDR3, the full variable domain is DVKVTQSSRYLVKRTGEKVFLECVQDMDHENMFWYRQDPGLGLRLIYFSYDVKMKEKGDIPEGYSVSREKKERFSLILESASTNQTSMYLCASSLRAIGSNQPQHFGDGTRLSIL.

The CDR3 spells CASTPGGTGNTIYF. As DNA, the CDR3 is TGTGCCAGCACGCCTGGCGGGACAGGGAACACCATATATTTT. The chain carries TRBV7-6 and TRBJ1-3; 9 bases fit TRBD1. Germline V lookup: CDR1 SGHVS, CDR2 FNYEAQ. The CDR3 runs 14 residues. V was pared by 7 bases and J by 7 bases, with 8 bases of the junction left unmatched.